Listed below are T cell receptor beta chains from one sample, sequenced in a study of blood T cell repertoires in COVID-19. Profiling relied on immunoSEQ multiplex PCR, and the TCRdb table lists in-frame clones only, not all of them. The table includes roughly 300,000 clones, around 87% detected once. Sample: PBMCs or T cells enriched from blood (not recorded which). These receptors came from a woman aged 25 to 39 who had recovered from COVID-19. Both conserved end residues are part of each CDR3. D genes are given only for firm matches. The size of a clone is reported for some rows only, either as once, few or many, or as a class for expanded clones.

v_gene	len	j_gene	d_gene	abundance	CDR3aa	CDR3nt
TRBV6-5	16	TRBJ1-4	TRBD1	.	CASSYIQAGGGEKLFF	TGTGCCAGCAGTTACATCCAGGCAGGGGGAGGTGAAAAACTGTTTTTT
TRBV28	12	TRBJ2-5	TRBD1	.	CATGTGQETQYF	TGTGCCACTGGGACAGGGCAAGAGACCCAGTACTTC
TRBV19	11	TRBJ2-7	.	once	CASSPGIEQYF	TGTGCCAGTAGTCCGGGGATCGAGCAGTACTTC
TRBV28	15	TRBJ2-4	TRBD1	.	CASSWTGLAKNIQYF	TGTGCCAGCAGTTGGACAGGCTTAGCCAAAAACATTCAGTACTTC
TRBV7-3	16	TRBJ2-3	TRBD1	.	CASSPRARGFGDTQYF	TGTGCCAGCAGCCCCCGCGCCAGGGGGTTTGGAGATACGCAGTATTTT
TRBV29-1	12	TRBJ1-6	.	.	CSVSTGHSPLHF	TGCAGCGTTTCCACAGGGCATTCACCCCTCCACTTT
TRBV5-1	16	TRBJ2-2	.	.	CASSLGAGLNTGELFF	TGCGCCAGCAGCTTGGGGGCAGGGCTGAACACCGGGGAGCTGTTTTTT
TRBV28	15	TRBJ1-5	TRBD1	.	CASSPQDRGIQPQHF	TGTGCCAGCAGTCCCCAGGACAGGGGGATTCAGCCCCAGCATTTT
TRBV7-2	14	TRBJ2-5	.	.	CASSQGLPGETQYF	TGTGCCAGCAGCCAGGGACTCCCGGGGGAGACCCAGTACTTC
TRBV11-3	13	TRBJ1-1	.	.	CASSLEGDTEAFF	TGTGCCAGCAGCCTTGAGGGGGACACTGAAGCTTTCTTT
TRBV5-4	15	TRBJ2-3	TRBD1	few	CASSLAGQGLDTQYF	TGTGCCAGCAGCTTGGCGGGACAGGGATTAGATACGCAGTATTTT
TRBV15	16	TRBJ2-6	.	.	CATSSSGGSGANVLTF	TGTGCCACCAGCTCTAGTGGAGGCTCTGGGGCCAACGTCCTGACTTTC
TRBV28	13	TRBJ2-7	TRBD1	.	CASSFGRGYEQYF	TGTGCCAGCAGTTTTGGCAGGGGGTACGAGCAGTACTTC
TRBV18	16	TRBJ2-4	TRBD1	.	CASSPPQGTGSNIQYF	TGTGCCAGCTCACCACCTCAAGGGACAGGGTCAAACATTCAGTACTTC
TRBV10-1	15	TRBJ2-1	TRBD2	.	CASSGPTSGGGEQFF	TGCGCCAGCAGTGGCCCGACTAGCGGGGGGGGTGAGCAGTTCTTC
TRBV13	13	TRBJ2-5	.	.	CASSRLVWETQYF	TGTGCCAGCAGCCGACTAGTATGGGAGACCCAGTACTTC
TRBV28	14	TRBJ1-5	.	.	CASSLSRPNQPQHF	TGTGCCAGCAGTCTTTCGCGTCCCAATCAGCCCCAGCATTTT
TRBV5-1	15	TRBJ2-3	.	.	CASSLADRGTDTQYF	TGCGCCAGCAGCTTGGCGGATCGGGGCACAGATACGCAGTATTTT
TRBV27	15	TRBJ1-6	TRBD1	few	CASSTGEYYNSPLHF	TGTGCCAGCAGCACAGGGGAATACTATAATTCACCCCTCCACTTT
TRBV19	11	TRBJ1-6	.	.	CASGASSPLHF	TGTGCCAGTGGGGCGTCTTCACCCCTCCACTTT
TRBV4-3	14	TRBJ2-1	.	.	CASSLRTTHNEQFF	TGCGCCAGCAGCCTCCGGACTACCCACAATGAGCAGTTCTTC
TRBV6-6	14	TRBJ2-7	TRBD2	.	CASSYGGGAYEQYF	TGTGCCAGCAGTTACGGCGGGGGTGCCTACGAGCAGTACTTC
TRBV6-5	15	TRBJ2-1	.	.	CASSYLGAAYNEQFF	TGTGCCAGCAGTTACCTGGGGGCCGCCTACAATGAGCAGTTCTTC
TRBV7-9	16	TRBJ1-3	.	.	CASSLDLTDSGNTIYF	TGTGCCAGCAGCTTGGACCTGACAGACTCTGGAAACACCATATATTTT
TRBV18	14	TRBJ2-7	.	.	CASSPGASSYEQYF	TGTGCCAGCTCCCCAGGGGCGTCCTCCTACGAGCAGTACTTC
TRBV20-1	11	TRBJ1-1	.	.	CSAYRGTEAFF	TGCAGTGCTTACCGGGGCACTGAAGCTTTCTTT
TRBV11-2	15	TRBJ1-2	.	.	CASSLVQGSAGGYTF	TGTGCCAGCAGCTTAGTTCAAGGCAGCGCGGGCGGCTACACCTTC
TRBV6-5	13	TRBJ2-1	.	.	CASTDTSYNEQFF	TGTGCCAGCACCGACACGTCCTACAATGAGCAGTTCTTC
TRBV11-2	15	TRBJ1-4	.	.	CASSLGRVSTEKLFF	TGTGCCAGCAGCTTAGGGAGGGTTTCTACTGAAAAACTGTTTTTT
TRBV5-6	14	TRBJ1-5	.	.	CASTRRQGNQPQHF	TGTGCCAGCACCAGGAGGCAGGGGAACCAGCCCCAGCATTTT
TRBV13	17	TRBJ2-7	TRBD1	.	CASSPRDRGRGTYEQYF	TGTGCCAGCAGCCCCCGGGACAGGGGGAGAGGGACCTACGAGCAGTACTTC
TRBV19	19	TRBJ1-1	TRBD1	.	CASSPHNPDRGKMNTEAFF	TGTGCCAGTAGTCCCCATAACCCGGACAGGGGGAAGATGAACACTGAAGCTTTCTTT
TRBV5-1	19	TRBJ2-1	TRBD1	.	CASSPGQGAAGASYNEQFF	TGCGCCAGCAGCCCGGGACAGGGGGCGGCGGGGGCCTCCTACAATGAGCAGTTCTTC
TRBV4-1	13	TRBJ2-7	TRBD1	.	CASSPTGSYEQYF	TGCGCCAGCAGCCCGACAGGGTCCTACGAGCAGTACTTC
TRBV7-2	14	TRBJ2-7	TRBD2	.	CASSLTSGAYEQYF	TGTGCCAGCAGCTTGACTAGCGGGGCCTACGAGCAGTACTTC
TRBV19	14	TRBJ2-1	TRBD1	.	CASRPGQGSHEQFF	TGTGCCAGTAGACCGGGACAGGGCAGCCATGAGCAGTTCTTC
TRBV18	13	TRBJ2-5	.	.	CASSAGLAETQYF	TGTGCCAGCTCAGCGGGACTTGCAGAGACCCAGTACTTC
TRBV5-1	16	TRBJ2-1	TRBD1	.	CASSPTGTGGYNEQFF	TGCGCCAGCAGCCCGACCGGGACAGGGGGCTACAATGAGCAGTTCTTC
TRBV6-5	13	TRBJ1-1	.	.	CASSYNTGGTRFF	TGTGCCAGCAGTTACAATACGGGAGGGACACGTTTCTTT
TRBV5-1	16	TRBJ1-5	.	.	CASSQATRAGNQPQHF	TGCGCCAGCAGCCAAGCCACCAGGGCCGGCAATCAGCCCCAGCATTTT
TRBV10-3	13	TRBJ1-2	TRBD1	.	CAIISYRGYGYTF	TGTGCCATCATTAGTTACAGGGGCTATGGCTACACCTTC
TRBV6-5	12	TRBJ2-5	TRBD1	.	CASSSDRETQYF	TGTGCCAGCAGCTCGGACAGGGAGACCCAGTACTTC
TRBV5-6	18	TRBJ2-1	TRBD2	few	CASSRTSGGADFIDEQFF	TGTGCCAGCAGCCGGACTAGCGGGGGGGCCGATTTTATCGATGAGCAGTTCTTC
TRBV7-8	16	TRBJ1-5	.	.	CASSLGSSPDNQPQHF	TGTGCCAGCAGCTTAGGGAGCTCGCCAGACAATCAGCCCCAGCATTTT
TRBV29-1	13	TRBJ1-4	.	.	CSVRRGTNEKLFF	TGCAGCGTGCGCCGGGGAACTAATGAAAAACTGTTTTTT
TRBV19	14	TRBJ1-5	.	.	CASKGRYSNQPQHF	TGTGCCAGTAAGGGGCGCTATAGCAATCAGCCCCAGCATTTT